Shown below are 19 T cell receptor beta chains from a single sample sequenced in a study of identical twins. TCRdb ran MiXCR on the 5' RACE reads and lists one entry per CDR3 protein. The sample yields under 250,000 distinct CDR3 sequences, about a tenth seen once. Source material: memory (CD45RO+) T cells sorted from blood. These receptors all stem from a woman aged 18-29 years in good health.

This clonotype was recorded a few times. J is TRBJ2-4 and V is TRBV2; D is tentatively TRBD1 or TRBD2 (5 bases each). The CDR3 sequence is 17 residues long. V lost 0 bases and J 0 bases, leaving 12 bases between the germline ends. Germline values: CDR1 SNHLY, CDR2 FYNNEI. The CDR3 sequence is CASSEAGVFLAKNIQYF. The CDR3 bases are TGTGCCAGCAGTGAAGCGGGGGTCTTCCTAGCCAAAAACATTCAGTACTTC.

This clonotype appeared a few times. The CDR3 DNA reads as TGTGCCAGCAGCTTGGAAGCAGGATGGGAGACCCAGTACTTC. Residues: CASSLEAGWETQYF. The gene calls are TRBV5-5 and TRBJ2-5; D remains unclear. Trimming left V 0 bases short and J 5 bases short, with 11 bases between. Germline V gene lookup returns CDR1 SGHKS and CDR2 YYEKEE (reference sequence). CDR3 length equals 14 residues. The full variable domain, in which reference TRBV5-5 and TRBJ2-5 provide the parts outside the CDR3, is DAGVTQSPTHLIKTRGQQVTLRCSPISGHKSVSWYQQVLGQGPQFIFQYYEKEERGRGNFPDRFSARQFPNYSSELNVNALLLGDSALYLCASSLEAGWETQYFGPGTRLLVL.

Sample share makes this clonotype medium-sized. The gene calls are TRBV5-6 and TRBJ2-6, with D possibly matching TRBD1 (5 bases). Trimming removed 2 bases at V and 0 bases at J, with 9 bases between. Germline V CDR1 and CDR2: SGHDT, YYEEEE. The CDR3 is 16 amino acids. The CDR3 sequence is CASSFPDNSGANVLTF. CDR3 nucleotides: TGTGCCAGCAGCTTTCCGGACAACTCTGGGGCCAACGTCCTGACTTTC.

The chain has TRBV20-1 and TRBJ1-1; D gene unclear. V was trimmed by 3 bases and J by 6 bases, leaving 11 bases between them. This CDR3 is built from 12 residues. Germline V gene sequence: CDR1 DFQATT, CDR2 SNEGSKA (reference sequence). In nucleotides, the CDR3 is TGCAGTGCTAGGCCCGGGTGGGCTGAAGCTTTCTTT. Translation: CSARPGWAEAFF.

The V call is TRBV6-4, the J call TRBJ2-1; either TRBD1 or TRBD2 may fit D (6 bases each). Trimming pared 0 bases from V and 2 bases from J, leaving 8 bases between. Germline CDR1 is MRHNA and CDR2 is SNTAGT. CDR3 length equals 15 residues. Here the CDR3 reads CASSDSGGTYNEQFF. The CDR3 nucleotides read TGTGCCAGCAGTGACTCCGGGGGCACCTACAATGAGCAGTTCTTC.

This clonotype was picked up a small number of times. The CDR3 spells CAIRRTDPTNEQFF. The CDR3 DNA reads as TGTGCCATCCGGAGGACAGACCCTACGAATGAGCAGTTCTTC. The rearrangement uses TRBV10-3 and TRBJ2-1, with TRBD1 as a possible D gene (6 bases). Germline values: CDR1 ENHRY, CDR2 SYGVKD. This CDR3 comprises 14 residues. The V and J ends lost 8 bases and 7 bases respectively, with 18 bases between them.

This clonotype appeared many times. DNA of the CDR3: TGTGCCAGCAGCTTAGGTGCAGGGCTCTATGGCTACACCTTC. Its translation is CASSLGAGLYGYTF. V gene TRBV7-8 combines with J gene TRBJ1-2; the D gene is possibly TRBD1 (5 bases). This CDR3 has 14 amino acids. The V and J ends lost 1 base and 4 bases respectively, with 10 bases between them. CDR1 and CDR2 from the germline V gene are SGHVS and FQNEAQ.

This clonotype was recorded many times. The chain combines TRBV5-1 with TRBJ2-2; D may be TRBD2 (5 bases). The CDR3 is 13 residues long. The V gene's germline CDR1 is SGHRS and CDR2 YFSETQ. V lost 4 bases and J lost 7, with 11 bases in between. The DNA for the CDR3 is TGCGCCAGCAGCCCTTACGCGGGCGGGGAGCTGTTTTTT. Protein: CASSPYAGGELFF. The whole variable domain, filled in from reference TRBV5-1 and TRBJ2-2, reads KAGVTQTPRYLIKTRGQQVTLSCSPISGHRSVSWYQQTPGQGLQFLFEYFSETQRNKGNFPGRFSGRQFSNSRSEMNVSTLELGDSALYLCASSPYAGGELFFGEGSRLTVL.

This clonotype was seen only a few times. The rearrangement joins TRBV7-2 to TRBJ2-1, with 8 nucleotides matching TRBD1. The CDR3 runs 15 residues. Per germline, CDR1 SGHTA and CDR2 FQGNSA. Trimming at V came to 7 bases and at J to 9 bases, leaving 14 bases not matched to a gene. CDR3 coding DNA: TGTGCCAGCACCCGGGACAGGTTTAGTTTGGGTGAGCAGTTCTTC. This encodes CASTRDRFSLGEQFF.

In its sample, this clonotype was seen many times. The gene calls are TRBV20-1 and TRBJ2-3; TRBD2 matches at 8 bases. The CDR3 is made up of 13 amino acids. Germline V gives CDR1 DFQATT, CDR2 SNEGSKA (reference sequence). With V trimmed by 5 bases and J by 3 bases, 4 bases remained unmatched. CDR3 loop: CSADGRGTDTQYF. Written as DNA, the CDR3 is TGCAGTGCTGACGGGAGGGGGACAGATACGCAGTATTTT.

The chain uses TRBV10-2 and TRBJ2-6; D unclear. The CDR3 has 15 amino acids. Per germline, CDR1 WSHSY and CDR2 SAAADI. Trimming removed 6 bases from V and 0 bases from J, with 9 bases in between. CDR3 coding DNA: TGCGCCAGCAGACCTTTCATCTCTGGGGCCAACGTCCTGACTTTC. This translates into CASRPFISGANVLTF.

The chain is built from TRBV6-5 and TRBJ2-1, with unresolved D. The CDR3 runs to 11 residues. V lost 7 bases and J 4 bases, leaving 5 bases between the germline ends. Per germline, CDR1 MNHEY and CDR2 SVGAGI. The CDR3 DNA follows: TGTGCCAGCACCGCGTACAATGAGCAGTTCTTC. Encoded protein: CASTAYNEQFF.

This clonotype was seen just once. V gene TRBV6-5 combines with J gene TRBJ2-3; the D gene is possibly TRBD2 (5 bases). CDR1 is MNHEY and CDR2 is SVGAGI in the germline V gene. This CDR3 is 14 amino acids long. V was pared by 0 bases and J by 8 bases, with 12 bases between. CDR3 loop: CASSYSTGIRTQYF. CDR3 sequence (DNA): TGTGCCAGCAGTTACTCGACGGGAATACGTACGCAGTATTTT.

This clonotype turned up a few times. The rearrangement uses TRBV10-2 and TRBJ2-7; D remains ambiguous. V gave up 4 bases and J gave up 0 bases, with 7 bases separating them. The germline CDR1 and CDR2 sequences are WSHSY and SAAADI. The CDR3 spans 13 residues. CDR3 in DNA: TGCGCCAGCAGTGTCCAGAGCTCCTACGAGCAGTACTTC. Translating it yields CASSVQSSYEQYF.

V usage is TRBV7-8 and J usage is TRBJ2-2, with 10 bases matching TRBD2. The CDR3 is 16 residues long. Germline trimming cut 5 bases from V and 8 bases from J; bases unmatched to any gene: 11. Germline V gene lookup returns CDR1 SGHVS and CDR2 FQNEAQ. CDR3 residues: CASSPSGRAWEGELFF. CDR3 sequence (DNA): TGTGCCAGCAGCCCGAGCGGGAGGGCCTGGGAAGGGGAGCTGTTTTTT.

V usage is TRBV7-2 and J usage is TRBJ2-5, with 13 positions matching TRBD2. J gave up 5 bases and V 5 bases, and 5 bases lay outside the gene matches. Germline V CDR1 and CDR2: SGHTA, FQGNSA. This CDR3 has 15 amino acids. CDR3 protein: CASSPTSGGVETQYF. Written as DNA, the CDR3 is TGTGCCAGCAGCCCTACTAGCGGGGGGGTCGAGACCCAGTACTTC.

This clonotype was found many times. The chain joins TRBV7-3 to TRBJ2-3, with TRBD2 matching 8 bases. The CDR3 totals 15 residues. V lost 4 bases, J lost 3 bases, and 6 bases stayed unmatched. CDR1 is SGHTA and CDR2 is FQGTGA in the germline V gene. The CDR3 DNA reads as TGTGCCAGCAGCTCCCGGGGGGGATGGACAGATACGCAGTATTTT. It translates to CASSSRGGWTDTQYF.

The chain uses TRBV7-9 and TRBJ1-4; no clear D gene. The CDR3 is 11 residues long. V was clipped by 5 bases and J by 6 bases, with 4 bases between them. Germline CDR1 SEHNR, CDR2 FQNEAQ (reference sequence). The CDR3 DNA reads as TGTGCCAGCAGCATAGATGAAAAACTGTTTTTT. Translating it yields CASSIDEKLFF.

This clonotype was found a few times. The chain joins TRBV6-1 to TRBJ2-6; D is perhaps TRBD1 (6 bases). Trimming pared 7 bases from V and 0 bases from J, leaving 22 bases between. This CDR3 region has 19 residues. The V gene's germline CDR1 is MNHNS and CDR2 SASEGT. As DNA, the CDR3 is TGTGCCAGCAAATGGGACAACAGAATTCAATTCTCTGGGGCCAACGTCCTGACTTTC. Translating gives CASKWDNRIQFSGANVLTF.